This T cell receptor beta chain came from a study of PD-1 blockade in classical Hodgkin lymphoma. Study observations and caveats: In CD4+ cells, TCR diversity went up significantly by C4D1, but in CD8+ cells it did not. Complete responders started with a diversity level that resembled newly diagnosed patients at baseline. Relative to healthy donors, newly diagnosed patients reportedly had lower baseline TCR diversity, which was reported as lower still in relapsed/refractory patients.

All patients experienced relapse after autologous stem cell transplantation, and brentuximab vedotin exposure was variable. The CDR3 totals 15 residues. The V gene end was trimmed by 3 bases and the J gene end by 1 base; junction bases not matched to a gene: 4. Germline V gives CDR1 SEHNR, CDR2 FQNEAQ (reference sequence). Repertoires were generated with immunoSEQ multiplex PCR, while TCRdb's copy carries only in-frame clones and drops some. The sample lists about 13,000 clones; about 91% were seen once. As regards this clone: The antigen is not known.

The sample here was peripheral blood mononuclear cells (PBMCs), taken at baseline. The V call is TRBV7-9, the J call TRBJ2-3; 7 positions match TRBD1. This receptor was obtained from a human donor with classical Hodgkin lymphoma. The DNA for the CDR3 is TGTGCCAGCAGCTTTCCCGGGACAGGCACAGATACGCAGTATTTT. It translates to CASSFPGTGTDTQYF. The whole variable domain, remainder taken from reference TRBV7-9 and TRBJ2-3, is DTGVSQNPRHKITKRGQNVTFRCDPISEHNRLYWYRQTLGQGPEFLTYFQNEAQLEKSRLLSDRFSAERPKGSFSTLEIQRTEQGDSAMYLCASSFPGTGTDTQYFGPGTRLTVL.